Presented here are 18 T cell receptor beta chains from one specimen sequenced in a study of T-cell memory formation after mild COVID-19. TCRdb processed the 5' RACE reads anew with MiXCR; each CDR3 protein has one entry. The repertoire includes roughly 600,000 distinct CDR3 sequences, about 20% of them detected once, and around 13% sits in the top ten. The sequenced material came from PBMCs or a T cell subset sorted from them (not recorded which). These receptors originate from an adult woman who had mild COVID-19 (a few samples of this study predate the infection). Cell type and time point are not known.

This clonotype came up a few times. This chain connects TRBV19 to TRBJ2-1, with TRBD2 matching over 13 bases. This CDR3 is built from 17 residues. V lost 3 bases and J lost 7; bases outside the gene matches: 9. Germline V CDR1 and CDR2: LNHDA, SQIVND (reference sequence). The DNA for the CDR3 is TGTGCCAGTAGTATGTGGGGACTAGCGGGAAGAGGGAATGAGCAGTTCTTC. It codes for CASSMWGLAGRGNEQFF. The complete variable domain, with remaining parts taken from reference TRBV19 and TRBJ2-1, reads DGGITQSPKYLFRKEGQNVTLSCEQNLNHDAMYWYRQDPGQGLRLIYYSQIVNDFQKGDIAEGYSVSREKKESFPLTVTSAQKNPTAFYLCASSMWGLAGRGNEQFFGPGTRLTVL.

The chain couples TRBV6-1 to TRBJ2-2; either TRBD1 or TRBD2 may fit D (6 bases each). The ends were cut back, 5 bases at V and 2 bases at J, with 15 bases in the middle. The CDR3 runs 16 residues. Germline assignment: CDR1 MNHNS and CDR2 SASEGT. The DNA of the CDR3 is TGTGCCAGCAGTCTATGGGGGGCGATCAACACCGGGGAGCTGTTTTTT. Protein sequence: CASSLWGAINTGELFF.

This clonotype was counted many times. The V gene is TRBV7-6, the J gene TRBJ2-2; D is uncertain. CDR1 and CDR2 from the germline V gene are SGHVS and FNYEAQ. The CDR3 extends over 12 amino acids. V lost 4 bases to trimming and J lost 6 bases, with 6 bases between them. The CDR3, as DNA: TGTGCCAGCAGCTCCGGGTCCGGGGAGCTGTTTTTT. Its translation: CASSSGSGELFF.

The J gene is TRBJ1-5, the V gene TRBV29-1, with a weak D call TRBD1 (5 bases). The V and J ends lost 4 bases and 3 bases respectively, with 10 bases between them. This CDR3 contains 13 residues. CDR1 is SQVTM and CDR2 is ANQGSEA in the germline V gene. The CDR3 loop reads CSVGDGNNQPQHF. DNA of the CDR3: TGCAGCGTTGGGGACGGAAACAATCAGCCCCAGCATTTT.

The rearrangement links TRBV6-5 to TRBJ2-1; 11 bases agree with TRBD2. The CDR3 contains 17 residues. Per the germline V gene, CDR1 is MNHEY and CDR2 is SVGAGI. V lost 5 bases and J lost 0; bases outside the gene matches: 6. CDR3 residues: CASSQTSGAPSYNEQFF. In DNA form, the CDR3 reads TGTGCCAGCAGTCAGACTAGCGGGGCCCCCTCCTACAATGAGCAGTTCTTC.

The J gene is TRBJ1-1, the V gene TRBV7-9; the D is unclear. Per the germline V gene, CDR1 is SEHNR and CDR2 is FQNEAQ (reference sequence). CDR3 length equals 14 residues. Between the trimmed V and J ends, which lost 1 base and 1 base, there was a span of 7 bases. The CDR3 DNA reads TGTGCCAGCAGCTTAGATGAGTCGAACACTGAAGCTTTCTTT. Its translation: CASSLDESNTEAFF.

This clonotype has a handful of counts. The CDR3 nucleotides are TGTGCCAGCAGCGGGGGGGCAGGGCCGCTCTACACAGATACGCAGTATTTT. Translated, it gives CASSGGAGPLYTDTQYF. The chain carries TRBV7-9 and TRBJ2-3, with a weak D call TRBD2 (7 bases). Germline assignment: CDR1 SEHNR and CDR2 FQNEAQ (reference sequence). V dropped 5 bases and J dropped 2 bases, with 20 bases sitting between them. The CDR3 length is 17 residues.

This clonotype came up a few times. V and J are TRBV4-2 and TRBJ2-7, with 12 positions matching TRBD1. This CDR3 region has 16 residues. The V and J ends lost 0 bases and 2 bases, in that order; junction bases with no gene match: 2. Per the germline V gene, CDR1 is LGHNA and CDR2 is YNFKEQ. CDR3 sequence (DNA): TGTGCCAGCAGCCAAGACGGGACAGGGGGCACCTACGAGCAGTACTTC. Translated: CASSQDGTGGTYEQYF.

The chain is built from TRBV6-6 and TRBJ1-2; D gene uncertain. The germline gives CDR1 MNHNY, CDR2 SVGAGI (reference sequence). The CDR3 consists of 11 residues. V lost 7 bases, J lost 5 bases, and 8 bases lay in between. CDR3 in amino acids: CASTPRYGYTF. The CDR3 coding sequence is TGTGCCAGCACTCCTCGGTATGGCTACACCTTC.

The sample holds a few counts of this clonotype. This chain joins TRBV11-3 and TRBJ2-6, with TRBD1 identical over 9 bases. CDR1 is SGHNT, CDR2 YENEEA, per germline. The trim removed 6 bases at V and 4 bases at J, leaving 13 bases unmatched. CDR3 length: 18 residues. CDR3 nucleotides: TGTGCCAGCAGTGAACCCGGGACAGGGTTAATGGGGGCCAACGTCCTGACTTTC. This codes for CASSEPGTGLMGANVLTF.

This clonotype was picked up many times. V gene TRBV5-1 combines with J gene TRBJ1-1, with TRBD1 as a possible D gene (6 bases). Germline values: CDR1 SGHRS, CDR2 YFSETQ. Trimming removed 0 bases at V and 0 bases at J, with 6 bases between. The CDR3 totals 14 residues. The CDR3 nucleotides read TGCGCCAGCAGCTTGGGGGACATGAACACTGAAGCTTTCTTT. Amino acid sequence: CASSLGDMNTEAFF.

This clonotype came up a few times. The chain employs TRBV6-2 or TRBV6-3 and TRBJ2-4, with D unclear. The CDR3 sequence is 15 residues long. The germline V gene has CDR1 MNHEY and CDR2 SVGEGT. Trimming removed 6 bases at V and 0 bases at J, with 12 bases between. CDR3 loop: CASRQQRLAKNIQYF. The CDR3 bases are TGTGCCAGCAGGCAACAGAGGCTAGCCAAAAACATTCAGTACTTC.

The J gene is TRBJ1-1, the V gene TRBV7-3; D uncertain. From germline, CDR1 is SGHTA and CDR2 FQGTGA. This CDR3 spans 16 amino acids. Trimming stripped 2 bases from V and 3 bases from J, with 16 bases between. DNA of the CDR3: TGTGCCAGCAGCTTACAATCCGCCTTGGGTTACACTGAAGCTTTCTTT. It encodes CASSLQSALGYTEAFF.

This clonotype was seen only a few times. This rearrangement joins TRBV7-9 to TRBJ2-3; a possible D gene is TRBD1 (6 bases). The CDR3 totals 15 residues. Germline CDR1 is SEHNR and CDR2 is FQNEAQ (reference sequence). V gave up 3 bases and J gave up 5 bases, with 15 bases separating them. CDR3 protein: CASSFSASGVDTQYF. The CDR3 DNA sequence: TGTGCCAGCAGCTTCTCAGCGTCAGGGGTAGATACGCAGTATTTT. Full variable domain (outside the CDR3, taken from reference TRBV7-9 and TRBJ2-3): DTGVSQNPRHKITKRGQNVTFRCDPISEHNRLYWYRQTLGQGPEFLTYFQNEAQLEKSRLLSDRFSAERPKGSFSTLEIQRTEQGDSAMYLCASSFSASGVDTQYFGPGTRLTVL.

In DNA form, the CDR3 reads TGTGCCAGCAGCCAAGATGACGGCCAGGGTGGCTACACCTTC. This sequence encodes CASSQDDGQGGYTF. The genes are TRBV4-2 and TRBJ1-2; maybe TRBD1 (5 bases). V shed 0 bases and J shed 7 bases, with 12 bases lying between them. Germline CDR1 reads LGHNA; CDR2 reads YNFKEQ. There are 14 residues in the CDR3.

V usage is TRBV5-1 and J usage is TRBJ1-1; D is undetermined. The CDR3 spans 14 residues. V shed 0 bases and J shed 1 base, with 7 bases lying between them. Germline CDR1 SGHRS, CDR2 YFSETQ. The CDR3 coding sequence is TGCGCCAGCAGCTTGGGGGCCGAGAACACTGAAGCTTTCTTT. It codes for CASSLGAENTEAFF.

This chain connects TRBV24-1 to TRBJ1-2; D perhaps matches TRBD1 (6 bases). Germline lookup yields CDR1 KGHDR and CDR2 SFDVKD. Deletions cut 3 bases from V and 4 bases from J, with 11 bases between. This CDR3 has 14 amino acids. CDR3 residues: CATSDGGGSYGYTF. CDR3 DNA: TGTGCCACCAGTGATGGAGGGGGAAGCTATGGCTACACCTTC.

The rearrangement joins TRBV7-7 to TRBJ2-2; D assignment may be TRBD1 or TRBD2 (7 bases each). Trimming cost V 5 bases and J 2 bases, with 21 bases left between them. Germline V gene data show CDR1 as SSHAT and CDR2 as FNYEAQ (reference sequence). The CDR3 contains 18 residues. The CDR3 sequence is CASSPGLPGGVNTGELFF. CDR3 DNA sequence: TGTGCCAGCAGCCCCGGTCTTCCAGGGGGGGTAAACACCGGGGAGCTGTTTTTT.